These 20 T cell receptor beta chains originate from one sample sequenced in a study of low-dose radiotherapy and immunotherapy resistance in tumors. TRAV and TRBV primers primed cDNA for both TCRalpha and TCRbeta. TCRs were amplified for roughly 22 PCR cycles with a constant-region primer and V-primer adapter. TCRdb re-called the reads with MiXCR, one entry per CDR3 protein. The sample has 85,000 to 95,000 distinct CDR3 sequences; 9.4% are singletons. Time point of the sample: before trial treatment. Sequences were derived from PBMCs, sampled before treatment. Source of these receptors: a male donor with prostate cancer.

This clonotype was seen many times. V and J are TRBV25-1 and TRBJ2-2, with a possible D match to TRBD1 (6 bases). CDR1 and CDR2 from the germline V gene are MGHDK and SYGVNS. The V and J ends lost 6 bases and 7 bases respectively, with 12 bases between them. The CDR3 spans 13 residues. The DNA for the CDR3 is TGTGCCAGCAGCCTTACAGGGCTCGGGGAGCTGTTTTTT. Amino acid sequence: CASSLTGLGELFF.

This clonotype was counted ten times or more. The chain uses TRBV9 and TRBJ2-7; 7 positions match TRBD2. There are 14 residues in the CDR3. V lost 3 bases and J lost 0; bases outside the gene matches: 3. In germline, CDR1 is SGDLS, CDR2 YYNGEE. CDR3 nucleotide sequence: TGTGCCAGCAGCGCAACTAGCGTCTCCTACGAGCAGTACTTC. Protein sequence: CASSATSVSYEQYF.

This clonotype was seen many times. J is TRBJ1-2 and V is TRBV4-1; TRBD1 might be the D (5 bases). Trimming removed 3 bases from V and 0 bases from J, with 11 bases in between. Germline-derived CDR1 and CDR2 are MGHRA and YSYEKL. The CDR3 is made up of 15 amino acids. CDR3 in DNA: TGCGCCAGCAGCCAGTACCAGGGTTCTAACTATGGCTACACCTTC. Translated, it gives CASSQYQGSNYGYTF.

The chain joins TRBV20-1 to TRBJ2-7; D perhaps matches TRBD1 (6 bases). V lost 5 bases and J lost 2, with 16 bases in between. CDR1 is DFQATT and CDR2 is SNEGSKA in the germline V gene (reference sequence). The CDR3 length is 14 residues. The CDR3 DNA is TGCAGTGCTCGCAGTCAACAGGGAACCTACGAGCAGTACTTC. Translated, it gives CSARSQQGTYEQYF.

This clonotype has a count of ten or more. The CDR3 protein is CASSEEQAGRRNTEAFF. As DNA, the CDR3 is TGTGCCAGCAGCGAGGAGCAGGCCGGGAGGCGGAACACTGAAGCTTTCTTT. The chain carries TRBV7-2 and TRBJ1-1; unclear D gene. V lost 5 bases and J 1 base, leaving 20 bases between the germline ends. The CDR3 runs to 17 residues. Looked up from germline, CDR1 is SGHTA and CDR2 is FQGNSA.

This clonotype was detected ten times or more. The V gene is TRBV7-3, the J gene TRBJ2-3; 9 bases align to TRBD2. The CDR3 runs to 15 residues. Germline values: CDR1 SGHTA, CDR2 FQGTGA. The V segment lost 6 bases and the J segment 7 bases; nucleotides outside the gene matches: 11. CDR3: CASSIAGGSKNTQYF. CDR3 bases: TGTGCCAGCAGTATTGCGGGAGGGTCCAAAAATACGCAGTATTTT.

This clonotype was observed at least ten times. As DNA, the CDR3 is TGTGCCAGCCGATCTAGCGGGAGCGGCACAGATACGCAGTATTTT. Translation: CASRSSGSGTDTQYF. This chain uses TRBV6-6 with TRBJ2-3, with 10 bases matching TRBD2. The CDR3 totals 15 residues. Germline CDR1 reads MNHNY; CDR2 reads SVGAGI (reference sequence). J gave up 1 base and V 8 bases, and 6 bases lay outside the gene matches.

This clonotype appeared many times. This rearrangement joins TRBV7-2 to TRBJ2-5; D may be TRBD2 (6 bases). V lost 5 bases and J 2 bases, leaving 9 bases between the germline ends. Looked up from germline, CDR1 is SGHTA and CDR2 is FQGNSA. The CDR3 extends over 13 amino acids. CDR3 in DNA: TGTGCCAGCAGCCCGCTAGCGCAAGAGACCCAGTACTTC. Translation: CASSPLAQETQYF.

V usage is TRBV20-1 and J usage is TRBJ2-7; D might be TRBD2 (6 bases). Trimming took 5 bases from V and 3 from J, leaving 14 bases between them. The CDR3 sequence is 13 residues long. The V gene's germline CDR1 is DFQATT and CDR2 SNEGSKA (reference sequence). CDR3 sequence: CSAQRAQGYEQYF. CDR3 nucleotides: TGCAGTGCTCAGCGGGCCCAGGGCTACGAGCAGTACTTC.

The chain uses TRBV6-1 and TRBJ1-4; D is unresolved. CDR1 and CDR2 (germline): MNHNS, SASEGT. The CDR3 is made up of 15 amino acids. With 6 bases removed from V and 1 base from J, the gap between germline ends came to 12 bases. Here the CDR3 reads CASSLFGGTNEKLFF. In nucleotides, the CDR3 is TGTGCCAGCAGCCTGTTTGGAGGAACTAATGAAAAACTGTTTTTT.

In this sample, this clonotype turned up many times. The chain couples TRBV7-3 to TRBJ1-1, with D perhaps matching TRBD1 (6 bases). The CDR3 extends over 14 amino acids. Germline values: CDR1 SGHTA, CDR2 FQGTGA. Trimming pared 6 bases from V and 1 base from J, leaving 12 bases between. The DNA for the CDR3 is TGTGCCAGCAGTGGTAGGGGGGAGAACACTGAAGCTTTCTTT. The encoded protein is CASSGRGENTEAFF.

This clonotype has more than one count but fewer than ten. V is TRBV12-3 or TRBV12-4 and J is TRBJ2-7; weak D call: TRBD1 (5 bases). The germline V and J ends were trimmed by 8 bases and 2 bases, with 19 bases remaining between them. This CDR3 has 15 amino acids. CDR3: CASGSRTSLPYEQYF. The CDR3 nucleotides are TGTGCCAGCGGATCGCGGACATCCCTCCCCTACGAGCAGTACTTC.

This clonotype was observed at least ten times. The rearrangement uses TRBV19 and TRBJ2-2; 11 nucleotides line up with TRBD2. J gave up 7 bases and V 6 bases, and 13 bases lay outside the gene matches. The germline gives CDR1 LNHDA, CDR2 SQIVND (reference sequence). The CDR3 spans 17 residues. The CDR3 DNA sequence: TGTGCCAGTAGGCGCCCCGGGACTAGCGGACCTAACGGGGAGCTGTTTTTT. Residues: CASRRPGTSGPNGELFF.

This clonotype was detected many times. This sequence joins TRBV15 and TRBJ1-5, with D uncertain. The V end lost 4 bases, the J end lost 3 bases, and 7 bases lay between the germline ends. This CDR3 spans 13 amino acids. Germline lookup yields CDR1 LNHNV and CDR2 YYDKDF (reference sequence). The CDR3 protein is CATSMAVNQPQHF. In DNA, the CDR3 is TGTGCCACCAGCATGGCCGTCAATCAGCCCCAGCATTTT.

V gene TRBV10-3 combines with J gene TRBJ2-5; D tentatively fits TRBD1 or TRBD2 (6 bases each). V gave up 6 bases and J gave up 5 bases, with 13 bases separating them. The germline V gene encodes CDR1 ENHRY and CDR2 SYGVKD. This CDR3 comprises 13 residues. The chain's CDR3 is CAISGGQGETQYF. DNA for the CDR3: TGTGCCATCAGCGGAGGGCAGGGGGAGACCCAGTACTTC.

This clonotype was observed at least ten times. The rearrangement uses TRBV20-1 and TRBJ2-3, with a possible D match to TRBD1 (7 bases). Germline CDR1 DFQATT, CDR2 SNEGSKA (reference sequence). CDR3 length: 15 residues. V was cut by 5 bases and J by 6 bases, with 21 bases left in between. CDR3 nucleotide sequence: TGCAGTGCTTGCCAGGGGGGCCCAATCAGGGATACGCAGTATTTT. Its protein is CSACQGGPIRDTQYF.

This clonotype was observed many times. The chain has TRBV19 and TRBJ2-7; no reliable D call. Trimming removed 6 bases at V and 1 base at J, with 16 bases between. Germline CDR1 and CDR2: LNHDA and SQIVND (reference sequence). The CDR3 is made up of 15 amino acids. This CDR3 is CASSPALVSSYEQYF. As DNA, the CDR3 is TGTGCCAGTAGCCCCGCGCTAGTGAGTTCCTACGAGCAGTACTTC.

In this sample, this clonotype turned up many times. The chain couples TRBV28 to TRBJ1-2; 7 bases are a match to TRBD1. V lost 2 bases and J lost 9; bases outside the gene matches: 15. This CDR3 is 16 amino acids long. From germline, CDR1 is MDHEN and CDR2 SYDVKM. The CDR3 nucleotides are TGTGCCAGCAGTTTAGGTTTAACAGGGGCCCGATCTAGCTACACCTTC. Translating gives CASSLGLTGARSSYTF.

The chain joins TRBV27 to TRBJ2-7, with D tentatively TRBD1 (6 bases). The V end was cut by 2 bases, the J end by 2 bases, with 13 bases between. CDR3 length equals 15 residues. CDR1 is MNHEY and CDR2 is SMNVEV in the germline V gene (reference sequence). The CDR3 nucleotides read TGTGCCAGCAGTTTAGGGTCAGGGGTGCCCTACGAGCAGTACTTC. It yields the protein CASSLGSGVPYEQYF.

This clonotype has at least ten counts. V and J are TRBV10-2 and TRBJ1-1; TRBD1 is a possible D gene (5 bases). Trimming removed 8 bases from V and 0 bases from J, with 19 bases in between. This CDR3 region has 16 residues. Germline V gene sequence: CDR1 WSHSY, CDR2 SAAADI. In DNA form, the CDR3 reads TGCGCCAGCGGCCGGGGGGTAGGGGCTATGAACACTGAAGCTTTCTTT. Amino acid sequence: CASGRGVGAMNTEAFF.